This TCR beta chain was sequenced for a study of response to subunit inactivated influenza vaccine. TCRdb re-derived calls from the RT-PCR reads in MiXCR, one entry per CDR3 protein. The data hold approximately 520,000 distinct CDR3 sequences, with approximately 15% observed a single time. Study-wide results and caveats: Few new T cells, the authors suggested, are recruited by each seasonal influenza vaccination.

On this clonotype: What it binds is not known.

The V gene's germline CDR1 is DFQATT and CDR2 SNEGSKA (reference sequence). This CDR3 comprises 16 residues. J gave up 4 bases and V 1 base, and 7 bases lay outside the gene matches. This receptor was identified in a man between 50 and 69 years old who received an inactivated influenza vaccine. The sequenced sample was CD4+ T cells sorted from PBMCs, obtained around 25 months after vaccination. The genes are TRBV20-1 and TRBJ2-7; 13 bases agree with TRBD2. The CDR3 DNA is TGCAGTGCTAGAGGGGGGGGACTAGCGGGAAGATACGAGCAGTACTTC. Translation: CSARGGGLAGRYEQYF.